Detailed here is one T cell receptor beta chain. Antigen unknown. This entry belongs to a study of T cell responses to AZD1222 COVID-19 vaccine. General study points: Clonal diversity was possibly underestimated, and the donors were mostly white British, with more females. Nearly half of spike-specific TCRs reportedly target unmutated variant regions.

The CDR3 is made up of 13 amino acids. CDR1 and CDR2 from the germline V gene are SGHKS and YYEKEE (reference sequence). V shed 4 bases and J shed 3 bases, with 10 bases lying between them. Clones were read by immunoSEQ multiplex PCR, and TCRdb kept only the in-frame ones, dropping some. The sample carries under 150,000 clones, around 88% recorded once. This receptor was taken from an adult in good health. The sample consisted of peripheral blood, taken on day 0 of AZD1222 vaccination. V usage is TRBV5-5 and J usage is TRBJ1-1, with D perhaps TRBD1 (5 bases). The CDR3 loop is CASSLRGDTEAFF. The CDR3 coding sequence is TGTGCCAGCAGCCTCCGGGGGGACACTGAAGCTTTCTTT.